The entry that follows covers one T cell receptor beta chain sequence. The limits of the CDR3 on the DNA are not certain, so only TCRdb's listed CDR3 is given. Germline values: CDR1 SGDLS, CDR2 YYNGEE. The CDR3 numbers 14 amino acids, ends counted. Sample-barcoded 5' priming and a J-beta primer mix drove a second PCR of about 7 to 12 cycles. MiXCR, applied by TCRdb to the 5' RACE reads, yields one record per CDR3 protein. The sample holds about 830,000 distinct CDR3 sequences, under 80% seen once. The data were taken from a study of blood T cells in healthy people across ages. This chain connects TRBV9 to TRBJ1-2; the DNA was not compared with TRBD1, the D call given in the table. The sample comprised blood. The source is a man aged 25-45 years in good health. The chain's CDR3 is CASSVGAGTPFNTF.